Sequencing of this T cell receptor beta chain was carried out in a study of cytotoxic CD8 clonotypes in ibrutinib-treated CLL. Study-level background: In all, 10 to 11 patients were relapsed/refractory, 15 were treatment-naive and 17 were IGHV unmutated. Following treatment for a median around 13 months, range 6 to 36, response samples were then taken. The study's findings and limits: Contraction or stability on treatment was seen for public clonotypes, which were uncommon.

For this clone: Its specificity is not known.

T cells were sequenced at a targeted depth of 1 in 200,000 to 1 in 1 million. Some clones are missing from TCRdb's copy, which holds only in-frame ones; the method was immunoSEQ multiplex PCR. The sample has 160,000 or so clones, 70% to 90% seen once. CDR1 and CDR2 (germline): MGHDK, SYGVNS. The CDR3 has 14 residues. With 3 bases clipped from V and 3 bases from J, the junction kept 3 bases outside the gene matches. The sequences come from PBMCs, collected at disease progression, from a patient treated with ibrutinib. The chain joins TRBV25-1 to TRBJ1-1, with 8 bases identical to TRBD1. This TCR was recovered from a human donor with chronic lymphocytic leukemia. The CDR3 region has the DNA TGTGCCAGCAGTGACCAGGACAGGGACACTGAAGCTTTCTTT. Amino acid sequence: CASSDQDRDTEAFF. The entire variable domain, with the rest obtained from reference TRBV25-1 and TRBJ1-1, is as follows: EADIYQTPRYLVIGTGKKITLECSQTMGHDKMYWYQQDPGMELHLIHYSYGVNSTEKGDLSSESTVSRIRTEHFPLTLESARPSHTSQYLCASSDQDRDTEAFFGQGTRLTVV.